This TCR beta chain was identified in a study of CD8 T cells in Susac syndrome. This clonotype has just one count. The authors negatively isolated CD8+ and CD4+ T cells and FACS-enriched TEMRA cells. The CDR3 runs to 16 residues. Trimming took 4 bases from V and 3 from J; bases not matched to a gene: 7. Reverse transcription of about 0.5 to 1 ug RNA was carried out with random hexamers. TCRdb itself ran the immunoSEQ multiplex PCR reads through MiXCR, one entry per CDR3 protein. The data hold 80,000 or so distinct CDR3 sequences, with about 92% observed a single time. This TCR was recovered from a human donor with Susac syndrome. The chain employs TRBV12-3 or TRBV12-4 and TRBJ2-1; 9 nucleotides match TRBD1. Sequencing input: CD4+ T cells from PBMCs. CDR3 in DNA: TGTGCCAGCAGTTCGACGGGACAGGGTAACTACAATGAGCAGTTCTTC. Translating gives CASSSTGQGNYNEQFF.